A selection of T cell receptor beta chains follows, all from one sample in a study of regulatory T cells in long-lasting Graves disease. A single record per CDR3 protein comes from TCRdb applying MiXCR to the multiplex PCR reads. The sample shows 500,000 to 700,000 distinct CDR3 sequences, roughly 15% of them seen only once. This sample also appeared in a second study, on T cells in Graves' hyperthyroidism and ophthalmopathy.

The material was peripheral blood mononuclear cells (PBMCs), obtained at new diagnosis, from a patient treated with antithyroid drugs. The receptors derive from a woman aged 25 to 39 with Graves disease. Both conserved end residues are part of each CDR3. D genes are given only for firm matches. Only some rows state a clone size, as once, few, many or a class for expanded clones.

D gene	clone size	J gene	V gene	CDR3 protein	CDR3 DNA
-	-	TRBJ2-1	TRBV2	CASSERAGGSVNEQFF	TGTGCCAGCAGTGAAAGGGCCGGAGGGTCGGTGAATGAGCAGTTCTTC
-	-	TRBJ1-1	TRBV3-1	CASSQDQGYTEAFF	TGTGCCAGCAGCCAAGATCAAGGGTACACTGAAGCTTTCTTT
TRBD1	few	TRBJ2-3	TRBV6-2/TRBV6-3	CASSKKIPQGTASPSTDTQYF	TGTGCCAGCAGTAAAAAGATACCCCAGGGGACAGCCAGCCCAAGCACAGATACGCAGTATTTT
TRBD2	-	TRBJ2-4	TRBV19	CASSPRTSGAHRYF	TGTGCCAGTAGTCCCAGGACTAGCGGTGCCCATAGGTACTTC
-	-	TRBJ1-2	TRBV3-1	CASSTGQTYGYTF	TGTGCCAGCAGCACCGGACAGACCTATGGCTACACCTTC
-	many	TRBJ1-1	TRBV28	CASSERNTEAFF	TGTGCCAGTTCAGAGAGAAACACTGAAGCTTTCTTT
-	-	TRBJ2-7	TRBV19	CASSAPGRYEQYF	TGTGCCAGTAGTGCTCCGGGACGCTACGAGCAGTACTTC
-	-	TRBJ1-5	TRBV3-1	CASSDQGSSNQPQHF	TGTGCCAGCAGCGATCAGGGGTCTAGCAATCAGCCCCAGCATTTT
-	few	TRBJ2-7	TRBV12-3/TRBV12-4	CASSFSLSATRYEQYF	TGTGCCAGCAGTTTTTCTTTGTCAGCTACTAGGTACGAGCAGTACTTC
-	few	TRBJ2-1	TRBV3-1	CASSPSSGGRYNEQFF	TGTGCCAGCAGCCCTAGTAGTGGTGGGAGATACAATGAGCAGTTCTTC
-	few	TRBJ1-6	TRBV6-2/TRBV6-3	CASSYSKQGLHSPLHF	TGTGCCAGCAGTTACTCTAAACAGGGTCTACATTCACCCCTCCACTTT
-	few	TRBJ2-3	TRBV10-3	CAIRPPRADTQYF	TGTGCCATCAGGCCCCCGCGTGCAGATACGCAGTATTTT
TRBD1	many	TRBJ1-2	TRBV10-3	CAISEAGGGYTF	TGTGCCATCAGTGAGGCAGGGGGCGGCTACACCTTC
TRBD1	many	TRBJ1-6	TRBV27	CASSRPGQGSSPLHF	TGTGCCAGCAGTCGACCGGGACAGGGGAGTTCACCCCTCCACTTT
TRBD2	-	TRBJ2-1	TRBV19	CASSVAGMAYNEQFF	TGTGCCAGTAGTGTAGCGGGAATGGCCTACAATGAGCAGTTCTTC
TRBD1	-	TRBJ2-7	TRBV24-1	CATSDPGQAGGEQYF	TGTGCCACCAGTGATCCCGGACAGGCTGGGGGTGAGCAGTACTTC
-	-	TRBJ1-6	TRBV11-2	CASSTLQQGSSSNSPLHF	TGTGCCAGCAGCACGCTCCAACAGGGTTCCTCGAGTAATTCACCCCTCCACTTT
TRBD2	few	TRBJ2-3	TRBV20-1	CSGGLAGGPTDTQYF	TGCAGTGGGGGTTTAGCGGGAGGCCCCACAGATACGCAGTATTTT
-	many	TRBJ1-5	TRBV12-3/TRBV12-4	CASSFNGGRQPQHF	TGTGCCAGCAGTTTCAACGGGGGTCGTCAGCCCCAGCATTTT
-	few	TRBJ2-2	TRBV29-1	CSVGGATGELFF	TGCAGCGTTGGGGGGGCCACCGGGGAGCTGTTTTTT
-	few	TRBJ2-5	TRBV19	CASSIGQGGETQYF	TGTGCCAGTAGTATAGGGCAGGGAGGAGAGACCCAGTACTTC
TRBD2	many	TRBJ2-3	TRBV20-1	CSASGTSGPLGPDTQYF	TGCAGTGCTAGTGGGACTAGCGGACCCCTGGGGCCAGATACGCAGTATTTT
-	-	TRBJ2-7	TRBV12-3/TRBV12-4	CASSLGMGYEQYF	TGTGCCAGCAGTCTGGGGATGGGGTACGAGCAGTACTTC
-	-	TRBJ2-7	TRBV25-1	CATSHRGFYEQYF	TGTGCCACCAGCCACCGTGGGTTCTACGAGCAGTACTTC
-	few	TRBJ2-1	TRBV12-3/TRBV12-4	CASTIRDGSYNEQFF	TGTGCCAGCACAATCCGGGACGGCTCCTACAATGAGCAGTTCTTC
TRBD1	-	TRBJ1-5	TRBV5-1	CASSPGQGAQPQHF	TGTGCCAGCAGCCCGGGACAGGGGGCACAGCCCCAGCATTTT
-	few	TRBJ1-2	TRBV30	CALQGYGYTF	TGTGCCTTACAGGGTTATGGCTACACCTTC
-	many	TRBJ2-5	TRBV15	CATSRSSGVAVETQYF	TGTGCCACCAGCAGAAGCTCCGGGGTAGCAGTAGAGACCCAGTACTTC
TRBD2	many	TRBJ2-2	TRBV30	CAWRGLASTGELFF	TGTGCCTGGAGGGGACTAGCCAGCACCGGGGAGCTGTTTTTT
-	many	TRBJ1-1	TRBV5-1	CASSWPGMNTEAFF	TGCGCCAGCAGCTGGCCCGGGATGAACACTGAAGCTTTCTTT
-	many	TRBJ2-5	TRBV20-1	CSATGETQYF	TGCAGTGCTACCGGGGAGACCCAGTACTTC